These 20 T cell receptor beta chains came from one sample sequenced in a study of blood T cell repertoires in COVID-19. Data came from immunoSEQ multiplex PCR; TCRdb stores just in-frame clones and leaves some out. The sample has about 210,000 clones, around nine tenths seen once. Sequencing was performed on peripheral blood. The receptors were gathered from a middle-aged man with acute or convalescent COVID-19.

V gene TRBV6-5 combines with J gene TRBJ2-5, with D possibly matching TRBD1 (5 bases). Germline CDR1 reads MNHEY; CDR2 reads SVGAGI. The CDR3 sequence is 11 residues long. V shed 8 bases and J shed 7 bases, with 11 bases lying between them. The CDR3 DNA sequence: TGTGCCAGCTCCCAGGGCTGGACCCAGTACTTC. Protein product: CASSQGWTQYF.

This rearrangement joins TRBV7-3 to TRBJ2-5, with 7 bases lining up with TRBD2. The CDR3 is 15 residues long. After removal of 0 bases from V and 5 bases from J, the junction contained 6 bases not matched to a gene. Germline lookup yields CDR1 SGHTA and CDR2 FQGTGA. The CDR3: CASSLTGRTRETQYF. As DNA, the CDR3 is TGTGCCAGCAGCTTAACCGGGAGGACTAGGGAGACCCAGTACTTC.

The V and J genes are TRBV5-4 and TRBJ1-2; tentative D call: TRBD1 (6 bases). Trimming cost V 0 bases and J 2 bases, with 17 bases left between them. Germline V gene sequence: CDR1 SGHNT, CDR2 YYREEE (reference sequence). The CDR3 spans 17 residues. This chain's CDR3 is CASSLGIQGIVNYGYTF. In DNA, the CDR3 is TGTGCCAGCAGCTTGGGGATACAGGGAATCGTAAACTATGGCTACACCTTC.

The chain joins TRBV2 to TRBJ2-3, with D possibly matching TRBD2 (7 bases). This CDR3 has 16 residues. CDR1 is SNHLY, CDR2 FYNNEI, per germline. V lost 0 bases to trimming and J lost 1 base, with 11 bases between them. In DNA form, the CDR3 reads TGTGCCAGCAGTGAAGCGGGAGGGGGGGGCACAGATACGCAGTATTTT. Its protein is CASSEAGGGGTDTQYF.

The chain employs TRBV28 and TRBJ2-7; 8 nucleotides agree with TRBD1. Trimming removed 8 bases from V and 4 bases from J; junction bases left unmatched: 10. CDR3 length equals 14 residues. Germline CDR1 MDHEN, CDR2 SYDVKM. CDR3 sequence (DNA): TGTGCCAGCGCCAGGGGGCGCTCTCTGTACGAGCAGTACTTC. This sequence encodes CASARGRSLYEQYF. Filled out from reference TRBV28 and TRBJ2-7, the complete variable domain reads DVKVTQSSRYLVKRTGEKVFLECVQDMDHENMFWYRQDPGLGLRLIYFSYDVKMKEKGDIPEGYSVSREKKERFSLILESASTNQTSMYLCASARGRSLYEQYFGPGTRLTVT.

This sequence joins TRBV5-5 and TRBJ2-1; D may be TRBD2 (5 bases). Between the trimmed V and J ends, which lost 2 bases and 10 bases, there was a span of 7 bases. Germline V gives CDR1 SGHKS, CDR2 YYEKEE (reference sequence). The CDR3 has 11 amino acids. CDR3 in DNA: TGTGCCAGCAGCTTTGGCGGGGAGCAGTTCTTC. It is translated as CASSFGGEQFF.

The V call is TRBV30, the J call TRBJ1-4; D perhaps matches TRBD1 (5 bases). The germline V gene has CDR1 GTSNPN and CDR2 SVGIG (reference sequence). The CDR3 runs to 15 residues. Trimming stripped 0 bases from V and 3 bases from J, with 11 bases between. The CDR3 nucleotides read TGTGCCTGGAGTGTCGGGGGGACCTCTAATGAAAAACTGTTTTTT. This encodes CAWSVGGTSNEKLFF.

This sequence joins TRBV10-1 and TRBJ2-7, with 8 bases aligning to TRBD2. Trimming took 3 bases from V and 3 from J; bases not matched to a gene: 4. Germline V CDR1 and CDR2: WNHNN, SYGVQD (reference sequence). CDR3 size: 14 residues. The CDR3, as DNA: TGCGCCAGCAGTGATTCCGGGACTAGCTACGAGCAGTACTTC. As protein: CASSDSGTSYEQYF.

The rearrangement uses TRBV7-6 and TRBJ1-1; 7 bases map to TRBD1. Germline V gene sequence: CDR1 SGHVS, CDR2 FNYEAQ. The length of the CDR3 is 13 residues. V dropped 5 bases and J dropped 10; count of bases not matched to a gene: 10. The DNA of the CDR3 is TGTGCCAGCAGCGCCCAAGACAGGGTGGCAGCTTTCTTT. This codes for CASSAQDRVAAFF. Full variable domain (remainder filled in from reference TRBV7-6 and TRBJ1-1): GAGVSQSPRYKVTKRGQDVALRCDPISGHVSLYWYRQALGQGPEFLTYFNYEAQQDKSGLPNDRFSAERPEGSISTLTIQRTEQRDSAMYRCASSAQDRVAAFFGQGTRLTVV.

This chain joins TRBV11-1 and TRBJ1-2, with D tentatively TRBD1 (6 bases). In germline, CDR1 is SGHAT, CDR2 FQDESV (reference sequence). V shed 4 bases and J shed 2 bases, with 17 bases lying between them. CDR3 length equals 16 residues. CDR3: CASSSHVGGPNYGYTF. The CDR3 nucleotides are TGTGCCAGCAGCTCCCACGTGGGGGGGCCGAACTATGGCTACACCTTC.

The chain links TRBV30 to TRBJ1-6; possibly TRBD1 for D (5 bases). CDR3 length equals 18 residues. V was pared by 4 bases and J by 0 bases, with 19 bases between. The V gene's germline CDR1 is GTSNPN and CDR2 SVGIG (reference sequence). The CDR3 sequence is CAWNANYRTYSYNSPLHF. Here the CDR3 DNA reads TGTGCCTGGAACGCGAACTACAGGACCTACTCCTATAATTCACCCCTCCACTTT.

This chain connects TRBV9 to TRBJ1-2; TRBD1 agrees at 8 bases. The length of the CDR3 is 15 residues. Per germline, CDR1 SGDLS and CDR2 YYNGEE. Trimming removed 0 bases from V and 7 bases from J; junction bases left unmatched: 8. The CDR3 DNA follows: TGTGCCAGCAGCGTAGAACGGACAGGGCTTCGTGGCTACACCTTC. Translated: CASSVERTGLRGYTF.

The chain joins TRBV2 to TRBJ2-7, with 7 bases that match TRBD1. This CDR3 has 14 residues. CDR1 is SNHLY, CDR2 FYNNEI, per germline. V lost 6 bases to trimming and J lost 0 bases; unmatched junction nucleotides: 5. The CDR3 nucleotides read TGTGCCAGCAGGATACAGGGGAACTCCTACGAGCAGTACTTC. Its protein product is CASRIQGNSYEQYF.

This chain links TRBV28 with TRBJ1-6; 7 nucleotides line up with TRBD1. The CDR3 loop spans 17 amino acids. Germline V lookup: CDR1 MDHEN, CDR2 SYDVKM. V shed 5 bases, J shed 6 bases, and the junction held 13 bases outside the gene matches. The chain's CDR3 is CASSPIPHRGRNSPLHF. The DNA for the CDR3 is TGTGCCAGCAGTCCAATTCCTCACAGGGGTCGTAATTCACCCCTCCACTTT.

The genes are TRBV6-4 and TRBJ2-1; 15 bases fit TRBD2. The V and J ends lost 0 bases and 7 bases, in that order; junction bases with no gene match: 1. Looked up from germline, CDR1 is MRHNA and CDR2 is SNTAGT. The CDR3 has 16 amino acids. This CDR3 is CASSDSGLAGGNEQFF. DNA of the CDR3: TGTGCCAGCAGTGACTCGGGACTAGCGGGAGGAAATGAGCAGTTCTTC.

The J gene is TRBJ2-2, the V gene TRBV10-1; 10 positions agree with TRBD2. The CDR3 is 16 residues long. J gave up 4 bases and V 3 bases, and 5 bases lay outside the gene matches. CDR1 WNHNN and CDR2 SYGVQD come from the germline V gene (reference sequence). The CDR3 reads CASSETAGGTTGELFF. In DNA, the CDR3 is TGCGCCAGCAGTGAAACAGCGGGGGGGACCACCGGGGAGCTGTTTTTT.

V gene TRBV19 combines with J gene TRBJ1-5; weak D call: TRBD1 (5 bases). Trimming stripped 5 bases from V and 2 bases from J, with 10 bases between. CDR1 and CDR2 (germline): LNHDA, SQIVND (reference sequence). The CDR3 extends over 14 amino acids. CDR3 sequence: CASSLIGGNQPQHF. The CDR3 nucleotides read TGTGCCAGTAGTCTCATAGGGGGCAATCAGCCCCAGCATTTT.

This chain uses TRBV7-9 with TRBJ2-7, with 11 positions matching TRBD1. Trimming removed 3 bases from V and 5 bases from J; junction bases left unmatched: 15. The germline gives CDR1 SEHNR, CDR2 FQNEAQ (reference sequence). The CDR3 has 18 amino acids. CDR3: CASSLPGQGASFLNEQYF. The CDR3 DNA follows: TGTGCCAGCAGCTTGCCAGGACAGGGGGCTTCGTTCCTCAACGAGCAGTACTTC.

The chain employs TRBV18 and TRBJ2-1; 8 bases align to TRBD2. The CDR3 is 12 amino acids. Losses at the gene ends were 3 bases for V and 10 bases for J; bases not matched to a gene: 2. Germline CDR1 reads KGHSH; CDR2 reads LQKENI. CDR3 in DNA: TGTGCCAGCTCACCGGCGGGGGGCGAGCAGTTCTTC. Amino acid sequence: CASSPAGGEQFF.

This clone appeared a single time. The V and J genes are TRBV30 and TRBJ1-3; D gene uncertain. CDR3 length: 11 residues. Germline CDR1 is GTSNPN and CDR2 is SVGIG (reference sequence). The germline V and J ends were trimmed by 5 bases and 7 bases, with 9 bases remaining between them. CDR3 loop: CAWSGGNTIYF. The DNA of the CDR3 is TGTGCCTGGTCGGGAGGGAACACCATATATTTT.